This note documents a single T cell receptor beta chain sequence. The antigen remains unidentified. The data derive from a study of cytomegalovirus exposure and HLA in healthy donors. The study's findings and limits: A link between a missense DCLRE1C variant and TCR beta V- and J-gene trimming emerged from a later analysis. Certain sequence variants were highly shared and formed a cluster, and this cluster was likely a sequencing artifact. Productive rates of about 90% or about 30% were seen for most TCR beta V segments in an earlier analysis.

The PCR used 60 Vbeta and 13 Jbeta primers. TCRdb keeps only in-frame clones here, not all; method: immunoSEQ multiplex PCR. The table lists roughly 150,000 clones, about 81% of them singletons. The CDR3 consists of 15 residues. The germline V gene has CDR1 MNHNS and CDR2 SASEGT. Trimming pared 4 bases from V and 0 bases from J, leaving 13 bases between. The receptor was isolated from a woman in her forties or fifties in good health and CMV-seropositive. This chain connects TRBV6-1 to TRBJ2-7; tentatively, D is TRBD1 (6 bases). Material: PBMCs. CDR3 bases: TGTGCCAGCAGTGGGCGACAGGCACTCTCCTACGAGCAGTACTTC. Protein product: CASSGRQALSYEQYF.